Following are 23 T cell receptor beta chains from one sample sequenced in a study of blood T cell repertoires in COVID-19. The repertoire was sequenced with immunoSEQ multiplex PCR; TCRdb's copy has only in-frame clones and lacks some. The sample includes approximately 150,000 clones, roughly 86% of them seen just once. The sequenced material came from peripheral blood. These receptors were obtained from a woman in her 50s with acute or convalescent COVID-19.

This chain uses TRBV5-4 with TRBJ1-1, with D tentatively TRBD1 (6 bases). The CDR3 totals 14 residues. The germline V gene encodes CDR1 SGHNT and CDR2 YYREEE (reference sequence). Trimming shortened V by 5 bases and J by 5 bases, and 16 bases separated the two germline ends. The CDR3 bases are TGTGCCAGCAGATATTTACAGGGAATTACTGAAGCTTTCTTT. As protein: CASRYLQGITEAFF.

In this sample, this clone is medium-sized. V gene TRBV5-1 combines with J gene TRBJ1-2; D remains unclear. V shed 3 bases and J shed 5 bases, with 11 bases lying between them. Germline V gives CDR1 SGHRS, CDR2 YFSETQ. The CDR3 contains 13 residues. CDR3 sequence (DNA): TGCGCCAGCAGCTCCAGCCCTAGGTATGGCTACACCTTC. Protein sequence: CASSSSPRYGYTF.

The CDR3 DNA reads as TGTGCCAGCACCCCCCAGGGTAGGACGGAATATGGCTACACCTTC. Translating it yields CASTPQGRTEYGYTF. The chain uses TRBV25-1 and TRBJ1-2; the D gene is possibly TRBD1 (5 bases). Germline CDR1 is MGHDK and CDR2 is SYGVNS. V was clipped by 7 bases and J by 5 bases, with 20 bases between them. CDR3 length: 15 amino acids.

This clone has a handful of counts. The chain has TRBV6-5 and TRBJ2-1; 11 bases match TRBD2. The CDR3 totals 15 residues. CDR1 is MNHEY and CDR2 is SVGAGI in the germline V gene. J was trimmed by 6 bases and V by 3 bases; bases with no gene match: 4. CDR3 loop: CASSYSGGAGNEQFF. CDR3 nucleotide sequence: TGTGCCAGCAGTTATAGCGGGGGGGCTGGCAATGAGCAGTTCTTC.

This chain links TRBV5-4 with TRBJ1-4; 7 bases map to TRBD1. The CDR3 spans 14 residues. Germline V lookup: CDR1 SGHNT, CDR2 YYREEE (reference sequence). V shed 2 bases and J 7 bases; nucleotides not matched to a gene: 5. The CDR3 DNA reads as TGTGCCAGCAGCTTCGACAGGGTGGCTGAAAAACTGTTTTTT. As protein: CASSFDRVAEKLFF. The complete variable domain, with remaining parts taken from reference TRBV5-4 and TRBJ1-4, reads ETGVTQSPTHLIKTRGQQVTLRCSSQSGHNTVSWYQQALGQGPQFIFQYYREEENGRGNFPPRFSGLQFPNYSSELNVNALELDDSALYLCASSFDRVAEKLFFGSGTQLSVL.

This chain joins TRBV29-1 and TRBJ1-1, with D hard to call. The germline V gene has CDR1 SQVTM and CDR2 ANQGSEA. This CDR3 region has 12 residues. Trimming left V 7 bases short and J 7 bases short, with 16 bases between. Here the CDR3 reads CSGGREGGEAFF. CDR3 coding DNA: TGCAGCGGTGGGCGGGAGGGCGGTGAAGCTTTCTTT.

The chain links TRBV12-3 or TRBV12-4 to TRBJ2-5; TRBD2 is a possible D gene (5 bases). This CDR3 has 13 amino acids. Trimming left V 2 bases short and J 5 bases short, with 9 bases between. CDR3 loop: CASSLQLEETQYF. The CDR3 DNA is TGTGCCAGCAGTTTACAACTAGAGGAGACCCAGTACTTC.

As DNA, the CDR3 is TGTGCCAGCAACCTGCAGGTGAACACTGAAGCTTTCTTT. Its protein is CASNLQVNTEAFF. The V and J genes are TRBV6-5 and TRBJ1-1; D is ambiguous. Germline CDR1 reads MNHEY; CDR2 reads SVGAGI. Trimming left V 7 bases short and J 0 bases short, with 9 bases between. This CDR3 contains 13 residues.

This chain uses TRBV18 with TRBJ1-2; 8 bases line up with TRBD1. J gave up 8 bases and V 4 bases, and 12 bases lay outside the gene matches. CDR1 and CDR2 (germline): KGHSH, LQKENI. The CDR3 length is 15 residues. CDR3 nucleotide sequence: TGTGCCAGCTCACTAGGGAACAGGGGGGGTGCCGGCTACACCTTC. Amino acids: CASSLGNRGGAGYTF.

The genes are TRBV6-5 and TRBJ1-1; D possibly corresponds to TRBD1 (5 bases). With 2 bases removed from V and 0 bases from J, the gap between germline ends came to 10 bases. CDR1 and CDR2 from the germline V gene are MNHEY and SVGAGI. The CDR3 covers 15 residues. The CDR3 here is CASSYQGSMNTEAFF. CDR3 nucleotides: TGTGCCAGCAGTTACCAGGGAAGTATGAACACTGAAGCTTTCTTT.

The V call is TRBV2, the J call TRBJ1-6, with a tentative D call TRBD1 (6 bases). With 2 bases removed from V and 6 bases from J, the gap between germline ends came to 11 bases. The CDR3 runs to 15 residues. Germline V lookup: CDR1 SNHLY, CDR2 FYNNEI. Here the CDR3 reads CASSENYRANSPLHF. In DNA, the CDR3 is TGTGCCAGCAGTGAAAATTACAGGGCTAATTCACCCCTCCACTTT.

The chain carries TRBV24-1 and TRBJ2-7, with TRBD1 identical over 7 bases. Germline V gene data show CDR1 as KGHDR and CDR2 as SFDVKD. V lost 12 bases to trimming and J lost 1 base; unmatched junction nucleotides: 11. The CDR3 is made up of 14 amino acids. This CDR3 reads CAPKRDSRSYEQYF. The CDR3 nucleotides read TGTGCCCCCAAACGGGACAGCCGATCCTACGAGCAGTACTTC.

The chain carries TRBV24-1 and TRBJ2-2; a possible D gene is TRBD1 (6 bases). The CDR3 has 17 residues. Trimming stripped 5 bases from V and 0 bases from J, with 15 bases between. CDR1 KGHDR and CDR2 SFDVKD come from the germline V gene. CDR3 in DNA: TGTGCCACCAGTGTCCCGGCAGGGGTCCCGAACACCGGGGAGCTGTTTTTT. Encoded protein: CATSVPAGVPNTGELFF.

The chain combines TRBV30 with TRBJ1-5; no definite D call. CDR3 length equals 14 residues. CDR1 is GTSNPN and CDR2 is SVGIG in the germline V gene (reference sequence). Between the trimmed V and J ends, which lost 1 base and 0 bases, there was a span of 7 bases. CDR3 DNA: TGTGCCTGGAGTGCAGGTTATAGCAATCAGCCCCAGCATTTT. This gives the protein CAWSAGYSNQPQHF.

The CDR3 here is CASSYDHGPGGYTF. The CDR3 DNA reads TGTGCCAGCAGTTATGACCACGGCCCGGGGGGCTACACCTTC. The V and J genes are TRBV6-5 and TRBJ1-2; D unclear. The CDR3 is made up of 14 amino acids. The V gene's germline CDR1 is MNHEY and CDR2 SVGAGI. Trimming cost V 3 bases and J 8 bases, with 16 bases left between them.

The V gene is TRBV3-1 (or the pseudogene TRBV3-2), the J gene TRBJ1-2, with TRBD1 matching 7 bases. CDR1 and CDR2 from the germline V gene are LGHDT and YNNKEL (reference sequence). V dropped 3 bases and J dropped 3; count of bases not matched to a gene: 4. The CDR3 has 14 residues. CDR3 DNA sequence: TGTGCCAGCAGCCACCCAGACAGGGACTATGGCTACACCTTC. Its translation is CASSHPDRDYGYTF.

Only one count was recorded for this clone. The V and J genes are TRBV11-3 and TRBJ2-5, with a tentative D call TRBD1 (6 bases). The V and J ends lost 5 bases and 0 bases respectively, with 7 bases between them. This CDR3 region has 13 residues. CDR1 is SGHNT and CDR2 is YENEEA in the germline V gene. CDR3 sequence reads: CASSRTDQETQYF. CDR3 coding DNA: TGTGCCAGCAGCCGGACAGACCAAGAGACCCAGTACTTC.

The chain has TRBV4-2 and TRBJ1-2; D is uncertain. V gave up 0 bases and J gave up 7 bases, with 12 bases separating them. The CDR3 has 14 residues. Germline V gene lookup returns CDR1 LGHNA and CDR2 YNFKEQ. The CDR3 loop reads CASSQEGRGGGYTF. In DNA form, the CDR3 reads TGTGCCAGCAGCCAAGAAGGGCGGGGTGGTGGCTACACCTTC.

V gene TRBV30 combines with J gene TRBJ1-3; D unclear. CDR1 and CDR2 from the germline V gene are GTSNPN and SVGIG (reference sequence). This CDR3 region has 15 residues. V lost 0 bases to trimming and J lost 0 bases, with 9 bases between them. The CDR3 coding sequence is TGTGCCTGGAGTGTGGGCACCCTCTCTGGAAACACCATATATTTT. Encoded protein: CAWSVGTLSGNTIYF.

The V and J genes are TRBV4-1 and TRBJ1-2, with 7 bases fitting TRBD1. J lost 4 bases, V lost 1 base, and 3 bases had no gene match. The germline CDR1 and CDR2 sequences are MGHRA and YSYEKL. The CDR3 runs to 14 residues. CDR3 nucleotides: TGCGCCAGCAGCCAAGGGGACAGACCCTATGGCTACACCTTC. Its translation is CASSQGDRPYGYTF.

This rearrangement joins TRBV9 to TRBJ2-7, with a possible D match to TRBD1 (5 bases). The CDR3 has 15 amino acids. V was shortened by 5 bases and J by 5 bases, with 20 bases between the two germline ends. Germline V gene sequence: CDR1 SGDLS, CDR2 YYNGEE. The CDR3 is CASSRLIGQGHEQYF. In DNA form, the CDR3 reads TGTGCCAGCAGTCGGCTAATCGGTCAGGGCCACGAGCAGTACTTC.

The table lists this clone with a count of one. The chain recombines TRBV6-1 with TRBJ1-2, with 7 bases that match TRBD1. Trimming removed 2 bases from V and 6 bases from J; junction bases left unmatched: 6. This CDR3 region has 14 residues. Germline CDR1 MNHNS, CDR2 SASEGT. The CDR3 bases are TGTGCCAGCAGTGAAAGAGGACAGGAGGATGGCTACACCTTC. This sequence encodes CASSERGQEDGYTF.

The rearrangement uses TRBV6-5 and TRBJ2-3, with TRBD1 matching over 8 bases. Germline V CDR1 and CDR2: MNHEY, SVGAGI. V dropped 3 bases and J dropped 11; count of bases not matched to a gene: 7. This CDR3 is 13 amino acids long. The CDR3 loop reads CASSYLQGAGQYF. CDR3 nucleotides: TGTGCCAGCAGTTATTTGCAGGGGGCGGGGCAGTATTTT.